The present T cell receptor beta chain was sequenced within a study of OX40 agonist ivuxolimab in advanced cancers. Study details: Head and neck, renal cell, melanoma or hepatocellular carcinoma were the cancers that dose-escalation patients had. Overall study findings and caveats: At 0.1 to 3.0 mg/kg, clonal expansion of CD4+ and CD8+ blood T cells had occurred by week 6.

Sequenced by immunoSEQ multiplex PCR; TCRdb stores in-frame clones only, minus some. The repertoire holds more than 100,000 clones, around 91% seen once, with approximately 0.55% in the top ten. This clone was seen a few times. Its antigen remains unknown. The CDR3 length is 14 residues. CDR1 and CDR2 from the germline V gene are LGHNA and YSLEER. V shed 5 bases and J 5 bases; nucleotides not matched to a gene: 7. Sequences were derived from CD4+ or CD8+ T cells sorted from blood, sampled in a trial of the OX40 agonist ivuxolimab. This TCR came from an adult with an advanced solid tumor such as melanoma, head and neck, liver or kidney cancer. V gene TRBV4-3 combines with J gene TRBJ2-7, with TRBD1 identical over 9 bases. CDR3 sequence (DNA): TGCGCCAGCAGCGCCCGGGACAGGGCCCACGAGCAGTACTTC. Translating gives CASSARDRAHEQYF.